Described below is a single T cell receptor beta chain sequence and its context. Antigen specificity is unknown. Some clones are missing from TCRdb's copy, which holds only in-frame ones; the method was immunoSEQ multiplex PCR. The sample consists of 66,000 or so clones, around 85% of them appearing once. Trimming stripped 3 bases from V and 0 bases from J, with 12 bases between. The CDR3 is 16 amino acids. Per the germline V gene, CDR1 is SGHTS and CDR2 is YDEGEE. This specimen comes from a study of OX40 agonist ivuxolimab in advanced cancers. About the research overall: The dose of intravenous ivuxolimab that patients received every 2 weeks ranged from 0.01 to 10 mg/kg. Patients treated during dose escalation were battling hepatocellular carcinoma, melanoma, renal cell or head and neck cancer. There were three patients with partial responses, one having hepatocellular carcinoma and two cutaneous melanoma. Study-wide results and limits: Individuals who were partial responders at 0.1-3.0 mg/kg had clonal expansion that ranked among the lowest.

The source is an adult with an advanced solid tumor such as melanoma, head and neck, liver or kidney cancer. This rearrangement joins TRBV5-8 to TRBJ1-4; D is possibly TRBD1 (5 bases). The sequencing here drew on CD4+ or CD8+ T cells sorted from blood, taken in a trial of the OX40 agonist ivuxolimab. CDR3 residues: CASSWGTGSTNEKLFF. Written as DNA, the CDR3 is TGTGCCAGCAGCTGGGGGACGGGTTCAACTAATGAAAAACTGTTTTTT.